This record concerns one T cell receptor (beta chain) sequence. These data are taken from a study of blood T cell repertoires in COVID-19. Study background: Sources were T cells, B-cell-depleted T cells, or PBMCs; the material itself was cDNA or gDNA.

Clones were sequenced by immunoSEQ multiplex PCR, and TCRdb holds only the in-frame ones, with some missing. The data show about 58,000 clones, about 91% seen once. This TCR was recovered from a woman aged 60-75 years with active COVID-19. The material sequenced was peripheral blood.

CDR3 region: CASSPYSQGPYEQYF. CDR3 DNA: TGCGCCAGCAGCCCATATAGCCAGGGCCCCTACGAGCAGTACTTC. This rearrangement joins TRBV4-1 to TRBJ2-7; D is perhaps TRBD1 (5 bases). Germline V gives CDR1 MGHRA, CDR2 YSYEKL. The CDR3 covers 15 residues. The ends were cut back, 4 bases at V and 2 bases at J, with 15 bases in the middle.